What follows describes a single T cell receptor (beta chain). As yet, its antigen is unknown. The sample belongs to a study of identical twins. TCRdb re-called the 5' RACE reads with MiXCR, one entry per CDR3 protein. The repertoire consists of around 290,000 distinct CDR3 sequences, with 8% to 9.5% occurring once and the leading ten covering 7% to 8.5%. Germline lookup yields CDR1 SGHRS and CDR2 YFSETQ. This CDR3 comprises 16 residues. Trimming shortened V by 3 bases and J by 3 bases, and 19 bases separated the two germline ends. Study-level findings and limits: Zero-insertion analyses were open to partial confounding by invariant MAIT and iNKT cells.

These data were likewise used in another study, on yellow fever vaccine responses in identical twins.

Sequencing was done on a sample of CD8+ T cells sorted from blood. The rearrangement joins TRBV5-1 to TRBJ2-7; D is perhaps TRBD2 (5 bases). The receptor was derived from a woman aged 18-29 years in good health. This CDR3 reads CASSSFRDGTGYEQYF. The CDR3 DNA follows: TGCGCCAGCAGCTCCTTTCGGGATGGAACCGGCTACGAGCAGTACTTC. Looking up the rest from reference TRBV5-1 and TRBJ2-7 gives the full variable domain: KAGVTQTPRYLIKTRGQQVTLSCSPISGHRSVSWYQQTPGQGLQFLFEYFSETQRNKGNFPGRFSGRQFSNSRSEMNVSTLELGDSALYLCASSSFRDGTGYEQYFGPGTRLTVT.